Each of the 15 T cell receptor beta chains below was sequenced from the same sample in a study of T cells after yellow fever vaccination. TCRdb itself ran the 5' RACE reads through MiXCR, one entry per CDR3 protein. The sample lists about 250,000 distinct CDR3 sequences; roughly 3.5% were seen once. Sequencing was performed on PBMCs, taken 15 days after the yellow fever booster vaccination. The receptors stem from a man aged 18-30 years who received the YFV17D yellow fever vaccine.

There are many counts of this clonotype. In DNA, the CDR3 is TGTGCCAGCAGTCCAGCCGGGACTAGCGGGGGCCTCAATGAGCAGTTCTTC. Protein: CASSPAGTSGGLNEQFF. The chain couples TRBV12-3 or TRBV12-4 to TRBJ2-1; 14 bases are a match to TRBD2. The CDR3 is 17 amino acids. Trimming removed 5 bases from V and 6 bases from J; junction bases left unmatched: 9.

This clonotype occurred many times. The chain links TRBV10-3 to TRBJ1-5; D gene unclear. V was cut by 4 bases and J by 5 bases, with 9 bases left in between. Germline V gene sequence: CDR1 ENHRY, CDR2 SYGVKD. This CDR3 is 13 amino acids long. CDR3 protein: CAISGSQDQPQHF. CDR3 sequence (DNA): TGTGCCATCAGTGGGTCACAAGATCAGCCCCAGCATTTT.

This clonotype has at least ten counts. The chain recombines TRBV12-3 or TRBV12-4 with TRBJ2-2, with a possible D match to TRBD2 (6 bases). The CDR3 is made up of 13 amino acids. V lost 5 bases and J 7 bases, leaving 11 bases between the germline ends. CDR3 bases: TGTGCCAGCAGTCGCCGGAGGGGCGGGGAGCTGTTTTTT. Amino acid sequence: CASSRRRGGELFF.

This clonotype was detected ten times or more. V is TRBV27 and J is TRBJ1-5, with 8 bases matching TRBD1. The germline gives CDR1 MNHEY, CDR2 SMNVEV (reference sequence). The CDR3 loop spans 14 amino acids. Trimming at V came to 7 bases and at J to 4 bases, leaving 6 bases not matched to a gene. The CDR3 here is CASTTRQGNQPQHF. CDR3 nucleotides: TGTGCCAGCACCACCCGACAGGGGAATCAGCCCCAGCATTTT.

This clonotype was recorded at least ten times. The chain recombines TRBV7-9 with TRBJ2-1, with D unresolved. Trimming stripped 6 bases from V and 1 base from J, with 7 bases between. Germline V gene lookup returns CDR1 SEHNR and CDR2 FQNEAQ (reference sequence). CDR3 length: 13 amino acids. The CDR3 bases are TGTGCCAGCAGGGCTAGGTCCTACAATGAGCAGTTCTTC. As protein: CASRARSYNEQFF.

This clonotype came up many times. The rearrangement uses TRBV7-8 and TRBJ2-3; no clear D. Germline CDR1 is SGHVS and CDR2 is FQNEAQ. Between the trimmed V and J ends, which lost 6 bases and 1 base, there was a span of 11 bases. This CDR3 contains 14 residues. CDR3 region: CASRVTERTDTQYF. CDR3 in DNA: TGTGCCAGCAGGGTGACTGAGCGCACAGATACGCAGTATTTT. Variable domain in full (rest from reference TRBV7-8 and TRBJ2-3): GAGVSQSPRYKVAKRGQDVALRCDPISGHVSLFWYQQALGQGPEFLTYFQNEAQLDKSGLPSDRFFAERPEGSVSTLKIQRTQQEDSAVYLCASRVTERTDTQYFGPGTRLTVL.

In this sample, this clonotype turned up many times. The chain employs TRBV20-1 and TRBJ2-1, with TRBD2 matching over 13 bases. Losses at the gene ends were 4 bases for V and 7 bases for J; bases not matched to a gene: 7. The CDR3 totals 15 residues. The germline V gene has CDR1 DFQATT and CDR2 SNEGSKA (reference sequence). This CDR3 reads CSATGLAGVYNEQFF. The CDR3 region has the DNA TGCAGTGCTACCGGACTAGCGGGGGTTTATAATGAGCAGTTCTTC.

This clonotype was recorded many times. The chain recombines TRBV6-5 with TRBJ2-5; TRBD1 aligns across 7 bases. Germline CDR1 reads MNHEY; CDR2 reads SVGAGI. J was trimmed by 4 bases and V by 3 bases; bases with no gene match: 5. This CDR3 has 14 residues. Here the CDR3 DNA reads TGTGCCAGCAGTTATCAACAGGGGAGAGAGACCCAGTACTTC. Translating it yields CASSYQQGRETQYF.

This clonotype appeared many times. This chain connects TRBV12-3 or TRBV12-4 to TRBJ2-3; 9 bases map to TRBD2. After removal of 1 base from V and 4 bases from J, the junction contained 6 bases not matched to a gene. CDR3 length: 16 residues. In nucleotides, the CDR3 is TGTGCCAGCAGTTTAGTGAGCGGGGGGCCGCCAGATACGCAGTATTTT. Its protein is CASSLVSGGPPDTQYF.

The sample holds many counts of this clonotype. The CDR3 region is CSVEVGQTEAFF. The DNA of the CDR3 is TGCAGCGTTGAAGTAGGGCAGACTGAAGCTTTCTTT. The rearrangement joins TRBV29-1 to TRBJ1-1; the D is unclear. The germline V gene encodes CDR1 SQVTM and CDR2 ANQGSEA. This CDR3 spans 12 amino acids. Trimming shortened V by 1 base and J by 5 bases, and 8 bases separated the two germline ends.

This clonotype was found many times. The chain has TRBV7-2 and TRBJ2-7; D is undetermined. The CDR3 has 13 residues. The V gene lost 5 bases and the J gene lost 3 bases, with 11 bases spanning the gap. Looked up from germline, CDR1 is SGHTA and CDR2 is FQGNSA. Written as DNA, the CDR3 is TGTGCCAGCAGCCCTTATCAGCTCTACGAGCAGTACGTC. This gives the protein CASSPYQLYEQYV.

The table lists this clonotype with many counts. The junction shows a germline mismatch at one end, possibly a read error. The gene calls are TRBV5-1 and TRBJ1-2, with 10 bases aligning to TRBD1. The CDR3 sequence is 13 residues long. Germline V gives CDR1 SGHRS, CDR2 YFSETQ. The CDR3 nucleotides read TGTGCCAGCAGTCGCGGACAGGGGGATGGCTACACCTTC. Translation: CASSRGQGDGYTF.

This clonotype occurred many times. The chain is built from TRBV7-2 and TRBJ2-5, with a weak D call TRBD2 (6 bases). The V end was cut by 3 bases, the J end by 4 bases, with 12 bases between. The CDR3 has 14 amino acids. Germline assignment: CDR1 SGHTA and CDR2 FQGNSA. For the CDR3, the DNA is TGTGCCAGCAGCTTGCGAAGGGGAGGAGAGACCCAGTACTTC. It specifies CASSLRRGGETQYF.

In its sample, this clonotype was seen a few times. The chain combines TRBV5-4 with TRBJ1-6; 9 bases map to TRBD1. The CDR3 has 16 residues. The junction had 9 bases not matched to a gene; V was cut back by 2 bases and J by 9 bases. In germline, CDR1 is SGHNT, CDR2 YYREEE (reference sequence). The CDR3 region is CASSFGLRQGGSPLHF. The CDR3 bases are TGTGCCAGCAGCTTCGGCCTTAGACAGGGGGGTTCACCCCTCCACTTT.

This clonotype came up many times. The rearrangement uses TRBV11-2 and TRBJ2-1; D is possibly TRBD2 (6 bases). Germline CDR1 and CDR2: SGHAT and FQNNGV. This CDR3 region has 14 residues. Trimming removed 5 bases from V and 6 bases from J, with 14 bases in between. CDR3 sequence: CASSPAAGRNEQFF. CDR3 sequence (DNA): TGTGCCAGCAGCCCGGCCGCGGGGCGCAATGAGCAGTTCTTC.